Listed below are T cell receptor beta chains from one sample, sequenced in a study of blood T cell repertoires in COVID-19. Only in-frame clones appear in the TCRdb table, and some are missing; sequencing was by immunoSEQ multiplex PCR. The table shows tens of thousands of clones, with 88% occurring only once. Sequencing was carried out using peripheral blood. Source of these receptors: a man aged 45-65 years with active COVID-19. CDR3s leave out the opening cysteine and the closing phenylalanine or tryptophan. Each record gives: V gene, CDR3 protein.

V: TRBV4-2; CDR3: ASSQDLGRETQY
V: TRBV14; CDR3: ASSPSAYSPLH
V: TRBV5-1; CDR3: ASSLGWEYGNTIY
V: TRBV10-3; CDR3: AITGGTRGEQY
V: TRBV11-2; CDR3: ASSWGTGGNEQF
V: TRBV19; CDR3: ARLTRGPNYTEAF
V: TRBV4-2; CDR3: ASSQGGDNEQF
V: TRBV12-3/TRBV12-4; CDR3: ASRTGVQETQY
V: TRBV7-3; CDR3: ASSPGGGENTEAF
V: TRBV6-5; CDR3: ASSYLKGTGIGYT